This paragraph covers one T cell receptor (beta chain) sequence. Healthy Caucasians supplied all donations. The data belong to a study of identical twins. The authors used template switching to add a universal primer site and gave cDNA unique molecular identifiers. TCRdb reanalysed the 5' RACE reads using MiXCR and keeps one entry per CDR3 protein. Here the sample spans roughly 480,000 distinct CDR3 sequences, 24% being singletons. The sample was also reused in another study, on T cells expressing NK-cell markers. From that paper: These clonotypes additionally ranked first within the CD3+CD56-NKG2C+ fraction of a handful of donors.

The receptor was derived from a woman aged 18-35 years in good health. Sequences were obtained from CD4+ T cells sorted from blood.

Here the CDR3 DNA reads TGCAGTGCTATCTCCATCTATGGCTACACCTTC. Amino acids: CSAISIYGYTF. This chain uses TRBV20-1 with TRBJ1-2; the D is unclear. The V gene lost 4 bases and the J gene lost 4 bases, with 7 bases spanning the gap. CDR1 DFQATT and CDR2 SNEGSKA come from the germline V gene (reference sequence). CDR3 size: 11 residues.